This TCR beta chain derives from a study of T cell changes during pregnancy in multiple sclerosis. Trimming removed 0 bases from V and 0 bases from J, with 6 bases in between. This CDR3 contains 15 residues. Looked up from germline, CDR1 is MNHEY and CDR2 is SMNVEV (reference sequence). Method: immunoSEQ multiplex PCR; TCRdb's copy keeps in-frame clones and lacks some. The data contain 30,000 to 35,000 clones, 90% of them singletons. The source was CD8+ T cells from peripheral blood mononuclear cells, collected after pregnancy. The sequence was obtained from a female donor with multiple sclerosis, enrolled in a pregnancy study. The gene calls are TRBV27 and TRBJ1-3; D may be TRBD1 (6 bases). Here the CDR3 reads CASSLSGGSGNTIYF. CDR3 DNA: TGTGCCAGCAGTTTATCAGGGGGCTCTGGAAACACCATATATTTT.